The 18 T cell receptor beta chains below come from one sample, sequenced in a study of post-analysis software for immune sequencing data. The study's findings and limits: Patients had higher frequencies than controls of five TRBV segments, including TRBV5-6, TRBV5-1 and TRBV20-1.

These TCRs' antigens remain unknown. Every TCR beta cDNA library bore unique molecular identifiers. TCRdb called the PCR reads again in MiXCR, with one record for every CDR3 protein. The sample lists about 460,000 distinct CDR3 sequences; nearly 45% were seen once. Sequences were obtained from blood. Source of these receptors: a girl aged 5-17 years with multiple sclerosis.

The chain employs TRBV6-1 and TRBJ1-6, with D perhaps matching TRBD1 (6 bases). This CDR3 has 14 residues. Germline V gene data show CDR1 as MNHNS and CDR2 as SASEGT. Between the trimmed V and J ends, which lost 1 base and 13 bases, there was a span of 14 bases. The CDR3 region is CASSEVPSGDPLHF. In DNA form, the CDR3 reads TGTGCCAGCAGTGAAGTTCCTTCAGGGGACCCCCTCCACTTT.

The rearrangement links TRBV12-3 or TRBV12-4 to TRBJ1-2; the D is unclear. CDR3 length: 13 amino acids. V lost 5 bases, J lost 2 bases, and 9 bases lay in between. The CDR3 loop is CASSNTGNYGYTF. In DNA form, the CDR3 reads TGTGCCAGCAGTAACACGGGGAACTATGGCTACACCTTC.

V gene TRBV20-1 combines with J gene TRBJ2-1, with 11 bases that match TRBD2. The ends lost 5 bases at V and 4 bases at J; junction bases unmatched: 4. Germline V gene sequence: CDR1 DFQATT, CDR2 SNEGSKA (reference sequence). This CDR3 has 14 amino acids. CDR3 bases: TGCAGTGCTCCCGGGACTAGCGGTTACAATGAGCAGTTCTTC. It yields the protein CSAPGTSGYNEQFF.

The CDR3 sequence is CSRGLMETDTQYF. DNA of the CDR3: TGCAGCAGGGGATTGATGGAGACAGATACGCAGTATTTT. The chain employs TRBV29-1 and TRBJ2-3, with D possibly being TRBD1 (5 bases). CDR3 length: 13 residues. The V gene's germline CDR1 is SQVTM and CDR2 ANQGSEA. V was pared by 8 bases and J by 3 bases, with 15 bases between.

The CDR3 nucleotides read TGTGCCAGCAGTTCCCACCCCCGCGGGAGGGAGGGAGATACGCAGTATTTT. Protein product: CASSSHPRGREGDTQYF. This chain connects TRBV12-3 or TRBV12-4 to TRBJ2-3, with TRBD2 identical over 9 bases. This CDR3 has 17 residues. After removal of 4 bases from V and 5 bases from J, the junction contained 13 bases not matched to a gene.

V is TRBV6-1 and J is TRBJ2-1, with 8 bases matching TRBD1. The V and J ends lost 4 bases and 5 bases, in that order; junction bases with no gene match: 4. This CDR3 is 14 amino acids long. Germline CDR1 is MNHNS and CDR2 is SASEGT. The CDR3: CASSGDRGNNEQFF. DNA for the CDR3: TGTGCCAGCAGTGGAGACAGGGGAAACAATGAGCAGTTCTTC.

This rearrangement joins TRBV6-5 to TRBJ1-2; D is unresolved. Germline CDR1 MNHEY, CDR2 SVGAGI. Trimming pared 5 bases from V and 2 bases from J, leaving 15 bases between. CDR3 length equals 15 residues. This CDR3 reads CASSRLSGGNYGYTF. The CDR3 DNA follows: TGTGCCAGCAGTCGCCTGTCCGGCGGGAACTATGGCTACACCTTC.

The chain combines TRBV20-1 with TRBJ2-4; 7 nucleotides align to TRBD2. The DNA end lines up better with TRBJ2-7; the J call may be wrong. Germline V lookup: CDR1 DFQATT, CDR2 SNEGSKA (reference sequence). The CDR3 runs to 15 residues. CDR3 nucleotides: TGCAGTGCTCGAAGGCCCGGCGGGAGCGGGAACGAGCAGTACTTC. Translation: CSARRPGGSGNEQYF.

The table lists this clonotype with a few counts. The rearrangement uses TRBV4-1 and TRBJ2-1; TRBD2 matches at 8 bases. The CDR3 extends over 14 amino acids. Germline V gene data show CDR1 as MGHRA and CDR2 as YSYEKL. V shed 9 bases, J shed 8 bases, and the junction held 12 bases outside the gene matches. CDR3 DNA: TGCGCCAGTAGTCGGAGGACTAGCACGTATGAGCAGTTCTTC. Translating it yields CASSRRTSTYEQFF.

The rearrangement links TRBV28 to TRBJ1-2; D not resolved. The germline V gene encodes CDR1 MDHEN and CDR2 SYDVKM. V was clipped by 4 bases and J by 4 bases, with 13 bases between them. This CDR3 region has 14 residues. In DNA, the CDR3 is TGTGCCAGCAGTTCACCGATCACAACCTATGGCTACACCTTC. Residues: CASSSPITTYGYTF.

The rearrangement links TRBV28 to TRBJ2-5; TRBD2 matches at 12 bases. V lost 6 bases to trimming and J lost 4 bases; unmatched junction nucleotides: 6. The CDR3 totals 15 residues. Germline CDR1 reads MDHEN; CDR2 reads SYDVKM. For the CDR3, the DNA is TGTGCCAGCAGCCGAAGACTAGCGGGAGTAGAGACCCAGTACTTC. Translation gives CASSRRLAGVETQYF.

This clonotype was observed a few times. This chain connects TRBV20-1 to TRBJ2-7; 11 bases agree with TRBD1. J gave up 6 bases and V 5 bases, and 12 bases lay outside the gene matches. Germline V gene lookup returns CDR1 DFQATT and CDR2 SNEGSKA (reference sequence). This CDR3 contains 15 residues. The CDR3 nucleotides read TGCAGTGCTGCTCATGGGACAGGGGGAACGGGCGAGCAGTACTTC. This encodes CSAAHGTGGTGEQYF.

This clonotype occurred a few times. The V call is TRBV20-1, the J call TRBJ2-1; 9 bases align to TRBD1. Germline trimming cut 4 bases from V and 4 bases from J; bases unmatched to any gene: 8. The CDR3 spans 15 residues. The germline CDR1 and CDR2 sequences are DFQATT and SNEGSKA (reference sequence). CDR3 in DNA: TGCAGTGCTAAGAACAGGGGGCGTGGATACAATGAGCAGTTCTTC. This translates into CSAKNRGRGYNEQFF.

V gene TRBV28 combines with J gene TRBJ1-2, with 10 bases that match TRBD1. CDR1 is MDHEN, CDR2 SYDVKM, per germline. V was clipped by 5 bases and J by 8 bases; unmatched bases: 11. The length of the CDR3 is 15 residues. The DNA of the CDR3 is TGTGCCAGCAGTACTCCGGGACAGGGGTATCGCGGCTACACCTTC. It is translated as CASSTPGQGYRGYTF.

This chain connects TRBV7-3 to TRBJ2-1; D might be TRBD2 (6 bases). Germline values: CDR1 SGHTA, CDR2 FQGTGA. This CDR3 contains 14 residues. The V and J ends lost 2 bases and 10 bases respectively, with 15 bases between them. The CDR3 coding sequence is TGTGCCAGCAGCTTAGCGACGACTAGTTCGGAGCAGTTCTTC. Translation: CASSLATTSSEQFF.

Only a few counts were recorded for this clonotype. The chain combines TRBV20-1 with TRBJ2-4; D unclear. The CDR3 spans 16 residues. Germline CDR1 DFQATT, CDR2 SNEGSKA (reference sequence). Trimming pared 1 base from V and 1 base from J, leaving 14 bases between. The CDR3 bases are TGCAGTGCTAGAGGGACCCACCACTCGGCCAAAAACATTCAGTACTTC. It translates to CSARGTHHSAKNIQYF.

Only one count was recorded for this clonotype. The V and J genes are TRBV10-2 and TRBJ2-3; 10 positions match TRBD1. Trimming removed 8 bases from V and 4 bases from J; junction bases left unmatched: 3. The CDR3 length is 13 residues. Germline CDR1 WSHSY, CDR2 SAAADI. CDR3 in amino acids: CASGQGDPDTQYF. The CDR3 nucleotides are TGCGCCAGCGGACAGGGGGACCCAGATACGCAGTATTTT.

The V call is TRBV20-1, the J call TRBJ2-7, with 9 nucleotides matching TRBD1. Trimming took 0 bases from V and 0 from J; bases not matched to a gene: 12. Germline V gene sequence: CDR1 DFQATT, CDR2 SNEGSKA (reference sequence). The CDR3 has 18 amino acids. The CDR3 DNA reads as TGCAGTGCTAGAGATTTCCTGGGAGGACAGGGGAGCTCCTACGAGCAGTACTTC. This codes for CSARDFLGGQGSSYEQYF.